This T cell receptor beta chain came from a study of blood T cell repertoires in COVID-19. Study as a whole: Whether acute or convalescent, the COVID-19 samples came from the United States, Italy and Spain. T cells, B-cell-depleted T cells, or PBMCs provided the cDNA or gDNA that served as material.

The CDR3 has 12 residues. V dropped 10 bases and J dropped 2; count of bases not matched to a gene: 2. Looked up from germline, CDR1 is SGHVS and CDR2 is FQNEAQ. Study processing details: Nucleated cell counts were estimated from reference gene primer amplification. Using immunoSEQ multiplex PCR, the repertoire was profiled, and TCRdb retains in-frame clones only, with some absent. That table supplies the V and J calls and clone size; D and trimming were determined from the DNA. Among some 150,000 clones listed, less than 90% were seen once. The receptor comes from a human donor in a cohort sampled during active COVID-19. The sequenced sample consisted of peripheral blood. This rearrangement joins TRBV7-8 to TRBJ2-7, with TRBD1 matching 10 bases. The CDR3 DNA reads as TGTGCCACCGGGACAGGGGCCTACGAGCAGTACTTC. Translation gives CATGTGAYEQYF.